These T cell receptor beta chains were read from a single sample in a study of regulatory T cells in long-lasting Graves disease. TCRdb independently ran MiXCR on the multiplex PCR reads; one entry per CDR3 protein. The repertoire consists of 500,000 or so distinct CDR3 sequences, with approximately 16% occurring once and the leading ten covering around a quarter. These same records also appear under a second study, on T cells in Graves' hyperthyroidism and ophthalmopathy.

The sample was peripheral blood mononuclear cells (PBMCs), taken at new diagnosis, from a patient treated with antithyroid drugs. All receptors derive from a woman in her forties or fifties with Graves disease. CDR3s include the opening cysteine and the closing phenylalanine or tryptophan. D genes are given only for firm matches. Size tells how often a clone was seen (once, few, many) or the class of an expanded clone, and some rows leave it out.

clone_size	j_call	d_call	v_call	cdr3_aa	cdr3_nt
many	TRBJ2-1	NA	TRBV20-1	CSALTRYEQFF	TGCAGTGCTTTGACTCGTTATGAGCAGTTCTTC
many	TRBJ2-3	NA	TRBV6-2/TRBV6-3	CASGRQSTSTDTQYF	TGTGCCAGCGGCCGACAGAGTACTAGCACAGATACGCAGTATTTT
NA	TRBJ1-4	NA	TRBV7-8	CASSPTGAAELFF	TGTGCCAGCAGCCCCACCGGGGCCGCGGAATTGTTTTTT
many	TRBJ1-4	TRBD1	TRBV2	CASTPGQEKLFF	TGTGCCAGCACCCCGGGACAGGAAAAACTGTTTTTT
NA	TRBJ2-1	TRBD2	TRBV15	CATSARLAGGREEQFF	TGTGCCACCAGCGCACGATTAGCGGGGGGCCGGGAGGAGCAGTTCTTC
NA	TRBJ1-1	NA	TRBV5-5	CASKTLGAGGVAEAFF	TGTGCCAGCAAAACACTGGGGGCAGGAGGGGTAGCTGAAGCTTTCTTT
NA	TRBJ1-1	NA	TRBV5-1	CASSLAAENTEAFF	TGCGCCAGCAGCTTGGCGGCAGAGAACACTGAAGCTTTCTTT
many	TRBJ2-3	TRBD2	TRBV7-2	CASSSSGDGDTQYF	TGTGCCAGCAGCTCTAGCGGGGATGGGGATACGCAGTATTTT
many	TRBJ2-3	NA	TRBV2	CASSEEGGRIYTQYF	TGTGCCAGCAGTGAGGAAGGGGGGCGAATTTATACGCAGTATTTT
NA	TRBJ2-3	TRBD1	TRBV7-8	CASSRDYRGQEDTQYF	TGTGCCAGCAGCCGAGATTACAGGGGGCAAGAAGATACGCAGTATTTT
NA	TRBJ2-7	NA	TRBV10-3	CATYDGPEGLEQYF	TGTGCCACATACGACGGTCCTGAGGGACTCGAGCAGTACTTC
many	TRBJ1-5	NA	TRBV7-8	CASSPINQPQHF	TGTGCCAGCAGCCCGATAAATCAGCCCCAGCATTTT
few	TRBJ1-5	TRBD1	TRBV10-3	CAISGTGDQPQHF	TGTGCCATCAGCGGGACAGGAGATCAGCCCCAGCATTTT
few	TRBJ2-2	NA	TRBV3-1	CASSQTTTGELFF	TGTGCCAGCAGCCAAACGACCACCGGGGAGCTGTTTTTT
many	TRBJ2-5	NA	TRBV12-3/TRBV12-4	CASSRQETQYF	TGTGCCAGCAGCCGCCAAGAGACCCAGTACTTC
many	TRBJ2-1	TRBD2	TRBV7-9	CASSLEGLAGKFF	TGTGCCAGCAGCTTAGAAGGCCTAGCGGGGAAGTTCTTC
once	TRBJ2-5	TRBD2	TRBV12-3/TRBV12-4	CASSHRTSGDSQYF	TGTGCCAGCAGTCATCGGACTAGCGGGGACTCCCAGTACTTC
few	TRBJ1-5	NA	TRBV27	CASSLKGGDQPQHF	TGTGCCAGCAGTTTGAAGGGGGGGGATCAGCCCCAGCATTTT
NA	TRBJ2-3	TRBD1	TRBV12-3/TRBV12-4	CASSPWTGGYTDTQYF	TGTGCCAGCAGTCCTTGGACAGGGGGGTACACAGATACGCAGTATTTT
many	TRBJ1-5	TRBD1	TRBV11-2	CASSLGGGGGNQPQHF	TGTGCCAGCAGCTTAGGGGGAGGGGGCGGCAATCAGCCCCAGCATTTT
many	TRBJ1-5	TRBD1	TRBV28	CASSLTGDSYQPQHF	TGTGCCAGCAGTTTAACAGGGGATAGTTATCAGCCCCAGCATTTT
NA	TRBJ2-7	TRBD1	TRBV7-8	CASSLAVTGPYKQYF	TGTGCCAGCAGCTTAGCAGTGACAGGGCCCTACAAGCAGTACTTC
few	TRBJ1-6	NA	TRBV6-1	CASSETLRNSPLHF	TGTGCCAGCAGTGAAACCCTCCGTAATTCACCCCTCCACTTT
few	TRBJ1-5	NA	TRBV19	CASSRSGTYSNQPQHF	TGTGCCAGTAGTAGGTCCGGGACTTATAGCAATCAGCCCCAGCATTTT
NA	TRBJ2-1	TRBD2	TRBV7-9	CASSSHLAGIYNEQFF	TGTGCCAGCAGCTCCCACTTAGCGGGGATTTACAATGAGCAGTTCTTC
few	TRBJ2-1	TRBD2	TRBV12-3/TRBV12-4	CASSPLGAGGPGEQFF	TGTGCCAGCAGTCCGCTTGGCGCGGGGGGCCCCGGTGAGCAGTTCTTC
many	TRBJ1-1	NA	TRBV20-1	CSARGAGKGLAFF	TGCAGTGCTAGGGGAGCGGGGAAAGGGCTAGCTTTCTTT
NA	TRBJ2-3	NA	TRBV27	CASSLKGGADTQYF	TGTGCCAGCAGTTTAAAGGGGGGCGCAGATACGCAGTATTTT
few	TRBJ2-7	NA	TRBV30	CAFTEGYEQYF	TGTGCCTTCACCGAGGGCTACGAGCAGTACTTC
NA	TRBJ2-1	TRBD2	TRBV2	CASSPGVAGGPSSYNEQFF	TGTGCCAGCTCACCAGGAGTAGCGGGGGGCCCGAGCTCCTACAATGAGCAGTTCTTC
NA	TRBJ1-2	NA	TRBV27	CASKLAGGNYGYTF	TGTGCCAGCAAACTAGCAGGTGGGAACTATGGCTACACCTTC
many	TRBJ2-3	NA	TRBV7-8	CASSLDRRGIGDTQYF	TGTGCCAGCAGCTTAGACCGGAGGGGTATAGGGGATACGCAGTATTTT
NA	TRBJ2-4	NA	TRBV2	CASSWGGWRDIQYF	TGTGCCAGCAGTTGGGGGGGCTGGCGGGACATTCAGTACTTC
many	TRBJ2-2	NA	TRBV12-3/TRBV12-4	CASSLFFGGTDTGELFF	TGTGCCAGCAGTTTGTTCTTTGGGGGCACGGACACCGGGGAGCTGTTTTTT
many	TRBJ2-3	NA	TRBV10-3	CAIGPGGLDTQYF	TGTGCCATCGGCCCAGGGGGGTTAGATACGCAGTATTTT
many	TRBJ2-3	NA	TRBV5-1	CASSLEGLTTDTQYF	TGCGCCAGCAGCTTGGAGGGTCTGACCACAGATACGCAGTATTTT
many	TRBJ1-1	NA	TRBV28	CATQAGGFEAFF	TGTGCCACCCAGGCCGGAGGGTTTGAAGCTTTCTTT
many	TRBJ2-5	TRBD2	TRBV3-1	CASSLAGLAGTETQYF	TGTGCCAGCAGCTTGGCAGGACTAGCCGGGACAGAGACCCAGTACTTC
many	TRBJ2-2	TRBD2	TRBV7-3	CASSPSLTSGLADTGELFF	TGTGCCAGCAGCCCCTCTCTAACTAGCGGTCTAGCTGACACCGGGGAGCTGTTTTTT
many	TRBJ1-5	NA	TRBV7-3	CASSRGLGQPQHF	TGTGCCAGCAGCCGAGGGTTAGGTCAGCCCCAGCATTTT
NA	TRBJ2-2	TRBD1	TRBV24-1	CATRGQGNTGELFF	TGTGCCACCAGAGGACAGGGGAACACCGGGGAGCTGTTTTTT
NA	TRBJ1-1	TRBD1	TRBV19	CASPSRGRCRMNTEAFF	TGTGCCAGCCCGTCCAGGGGGAGATGTAGGATGAACACTGAAGCTTTCTTT
many	TRBJ1-1	NA	TRBV6-5	CASSYSYRITEAFF	TGTGCCAGCAGTTACTCCTACAGGATTACTGAAGCTTTCTTT
many	TRBJ2-5	TRBD2	TRBV20-1	CSAIRVSGGQQETQYF	TGCAGTGCTATACGGGTTAGCGGGGGCCAACAAGAGACCCAGTACTTC
many	TRBJ1-5	NA	TRBV24-1	CATSLGSQPQHF	TGTGCCACCAGTCTGGGGAGTCAGCCCCAGCATTTT
NA	TRBJ1-1	NA	TRBV19	CASSIGEGVAEAFF	TGTGCCAGTAGTATAGGGGAGGGAGTCGCTGAAGCTTTCTTT
many	TRBJ1-1	NA	TRBV27	CASSYPRSPEAFF	TGTGCCAGCAGTTACCCCCGAAGCCCTGAAGCTTTCTTT
many	TRBJ2-1	TRBD2	TRBV24-1	CATSDPRVAGVGEQFF	TGTGCCACCAGTGATCCCAGGGTAGCGGGGGTCGGTGAGCAGTTCTTC
many	TRBJ2-5	NA	TRBV6-1	CASSEADVQETQYF	TGTGCCAGCAGTGAAGCGGATGTACAAGAGACCCAGTACTTC
few	TRBJ2-1	TRBD2	TRBV6-2/TRBV6-3	CAIGGAFYNEQFF	TGTGCCATCGGGGGGGCCTTCTACAATGAGCAGTTCTTC
NA	TRBJ1-6	NA	TRBV11-2	CASRRVTGTSYNSPLRF	TGTGCCAGCAGACGGGTAACAGGGACATCCTATAATTCACCCCTCCGCTTT